The rows below give T cell receptor beta chains drawn from one sample of a study of response to subunit inactivated influenza vaccine. TCRdb itself ran the RT-PCR reads through MiXCR, one entry per CDR3 protein. There are about 780,000 distinct CDR3 sequences in the sample; approximately 17% occur only once, and approximately 10% lies in the top ten. The input for sequencing was PBMCs from blood, taken 5 days after vaccination. These receptors originate from a man aged 50 or older who received an inactivated influenza vaccine. The CDR3 runs from the conserved cysteine through the conserved F or W. The D gene is left open where the match is weak. Rows may omit the clone size; those that give it use once, few, many or a size class.

TRBD2	NA	TRBJ2-7	TRBV18	TGTGCCAGCTCACCCGGCGGAGCGGGAGGGCGCGAGCAGTACTTC	CASSPGGAGGREQYF
NA	many	TRBJ2-5	TRBV20-1	TGCAGTGCTGAATTTGAGACCCAGTACTTC	CSAEFETQYF
TRBD1	many	TRBJ2-7	TRBV29-1	TGCAGCGTTTGGGGACAGGGTGGGAACGAGCAGTACTTC	CSVWGQGGNEQYF
TRBD1	many	TRBJ1-6	TRBV5-1	TGTGCCAGCAGCCGCGGACAGGGCGATTCACCCCTCCACTTT	CASSRGQGDSPLHF
NA	NA	TRBJ2-7	TRBV11-1	TGTGCCAGCAGCAAGGACAGCCAAAGCTCCTACGAGCAGTACTTC	CASSKDSQSSYEQYF
TRBD1	few	TRBJ1-5	TRBV29-1	TGCAGCGTTAAAGGGACAGACCCAAATCAGCCCCAGCATTTT	CSVKGTDPNQPQHF
TRBD2	few	TRBJ2-3	TRBV5-8	TGTGCCAGCAGCCGACCGTCCGGGGGGGGTATCGGAGATACGCAGTATTTT	CASSRPSGGGIGDTQYF
NA	NA	TRBJ2-3	TRBV5-1	TGCGCCAGCAGCCCTCGACGACTGGGAGATACGCAGTATTTT	CASSPRRLGDTQYF
NA	NA	TRBJ1-1	TRBV15	TGTGCCACCAGCAGAGTTGGGGTTGAAGCTTTCTTT	CATSRVGVEAFF
NA	NA	TRBJ1-5	TRBV6-1	TGTGCCAGCAGTATCGTATTGGCAAACCAGCCCCAGCATTTT	CASSIVLANQPQHF
NA	few	TRBJ2-7	TRBV20-1	TGCAGTGCCCCGGAGGGGGGGGCCTACGAGCAGTACTTC	CSAPEGGAYEQYF
NA	NA	TRBJ1-2	TRBV15	TGTGCCACCAGCAGAGATCTGGCAGGGACCGGCTACACCTTC	CATSRDLAGTGYTF
NA	NA	TRBJ2-1	TRBV4-3	TGCGCCAGCAGCCAAGATGGAGCTCCGATCCACAATGAGCAGTTCTTC	CASSQDGAPIHNEQFF
TRBD2	few	TRBJ2-1	TRBV6-2/TRBV6-3	TGTGCCAGCCCGGGACTAGGGTCCAATGAGCAGTTCTTC	CASPGLGSNEQFF
NA	NA	TRBJ2-4	TRBV29-1	TGCAGCGTTGAAATAAGGGAACGGAGAAACATTCAGTACTTC	CSVEIRERRNIQYF
TRBD1	many	TRBJ1-4	TRBV3-1	TGTGCCAGCAGCTCCGGGACAGGGGGCTCGATTGAAAAACTGTTTTTT	CASSSGTGGSIEKLFF
TRBD1	NA	TRBJ1-1	TRBV10-3	TGTGCCATCAGTGAGACAGACAGGGGAAAGAACACTGAAGCTTTCTTT	CAISETDRGKNTEAFF